Below are 4 T cell receptor beta chains sequenced from a single sample in a study of blood T cell repertoires in COVID-19. Sequencing used immunoSEQ multiplex PCR; TCRdb keeps in-frame clones, though not all of them. The repertoire holds about 210,000 clones, with 70% to 90% as singletons. Specimen: peripheral blood. All receptors derive from a man aged 45-65 years with COVID-19, enrolled during active disease.

The chain combines TRBV11-2 with TRBJ2-1; 12 bases are a match to TRBD2. Trimming removed 5 bases from V and 9 bases from J; junction bases left unmatched: 8. The CDR3 loop spans 15 amino acids. CDR1 is SGHAT, CDR2 FQNNGV, per germline. CDR3 region: CASSPLAGGHGEQFF. The CDR3 nucleotides are TGTGCCAGCAGCCCCCTAGCGGGGGGGCATGGTGAGCAGTTCTTC.

The V and J genes are TRBV4-1 and TRBJ2-4; a possible D gene is TRBD1 (6 bases). Trimming shortened V by 2 bases and J by 8 bases, and 10 bases separated the two germline ends. Germline values: CDR1 MGHRA, CDR2 YSYEKL. The CDR3 runs to 13 residues. CDR3 coding DNA: TGCGCCAGCAGCCAATCAGGGGTGGACATTCAGTACTTC. Amino acid sequence: CASSQSGVDIQYF.

V gene TRBV23-1 combines with J gene TRBJ2-7; D ambiguous. TRBV23-1 is marked as an open reading frame, function uncertain. Trimming cost V 4 bases and J 4 bases, with 14 bases left between them. The CDR3 consists of 14 residues. The CDR3 here is CASSPSGAPYEQYF. The CDR3 bases are TGCGCCAGCAGTCCCAGTGGAGCTCCTTACGAGCAGTACTTC.

V and J are TRBV5-1 and TRBJ1-1; 8 bases fit TRBD1. V was pared by 4 bases and J by 5 bases, with 10 bases of the junction left unmatched. Germline lookup yields CDR1 SGHRS and CDR2 YFSETQ. The CDR3 is 15 residues long. The CDR3 loop reads CASSDARQGATEAFF. The DNA of the CDR3 is TGCGCCAGCAGCGACGCCAGGCAGGGGGCGACTGAAGCTTTCTTT.